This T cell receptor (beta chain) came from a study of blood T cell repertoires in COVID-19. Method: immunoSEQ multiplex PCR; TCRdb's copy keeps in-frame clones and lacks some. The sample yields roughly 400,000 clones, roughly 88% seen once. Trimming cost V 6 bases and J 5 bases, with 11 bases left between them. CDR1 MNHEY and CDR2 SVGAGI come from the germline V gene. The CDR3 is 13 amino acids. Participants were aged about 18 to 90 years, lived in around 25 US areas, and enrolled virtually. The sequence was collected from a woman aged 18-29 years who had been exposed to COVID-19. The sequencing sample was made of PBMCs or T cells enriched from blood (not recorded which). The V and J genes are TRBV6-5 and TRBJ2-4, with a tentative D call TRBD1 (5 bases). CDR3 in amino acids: CASRQGGENIQYF. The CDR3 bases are TGTGCCAGCAGGCAGGGTGGGGAAAACATTCAGTACTTC.